This T cell receptor beta chain stems from a study of T cells expressing NK-cell markers. The cDNA for TCR beta came from 5'RACE template switching with UMIs. TCRdb reprocessed the 5' RACE reads and keeps a single row for each CDR3 protein, giving no DNA. This listing includes 300,000 to 500,000 distinct CDR3 sequences. Sequences were obtained from blood T cells: a sorted CD56 or NKG2C T cell subset, CD4+ or CD8+ T cells, or bulk PBMC T cells (not recorded which). This sequence originates from a woman between 50 and 59 years old in good health.

The CDR3 sequence: CSVEEGGKSSYEQYF. This chain connects TRBV29-1 to TRBJ2-7; TCRdb picks TRBD1, but there is no DNA to check that call. Germline assignment: CDR1 SQVTM and CDR2 ANQGSEA. The CDR3 runs to 15 residues.